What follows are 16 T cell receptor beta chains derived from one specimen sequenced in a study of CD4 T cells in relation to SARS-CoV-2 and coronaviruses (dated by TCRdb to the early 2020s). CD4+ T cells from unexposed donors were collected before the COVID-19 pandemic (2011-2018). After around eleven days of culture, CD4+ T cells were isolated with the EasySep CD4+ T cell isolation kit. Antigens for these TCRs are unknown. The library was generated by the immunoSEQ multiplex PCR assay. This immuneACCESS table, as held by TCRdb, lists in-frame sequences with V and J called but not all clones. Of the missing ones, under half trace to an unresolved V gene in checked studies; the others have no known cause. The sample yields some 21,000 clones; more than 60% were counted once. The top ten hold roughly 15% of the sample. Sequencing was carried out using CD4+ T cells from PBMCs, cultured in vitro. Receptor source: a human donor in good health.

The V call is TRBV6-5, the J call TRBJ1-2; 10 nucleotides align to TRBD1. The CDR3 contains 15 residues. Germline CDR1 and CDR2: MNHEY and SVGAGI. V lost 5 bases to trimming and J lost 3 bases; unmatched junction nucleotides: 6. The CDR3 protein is CASSPLGTGDYGYTF. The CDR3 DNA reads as TGTGCCAGCAGTCCATTAGGGACAGGGGACTATGGCTACACCTTC.

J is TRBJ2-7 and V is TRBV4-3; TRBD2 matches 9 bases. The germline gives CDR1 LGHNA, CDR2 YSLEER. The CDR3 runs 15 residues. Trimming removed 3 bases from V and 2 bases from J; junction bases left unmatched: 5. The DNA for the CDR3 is TGCGCCAGCAGCCAGTTCTCTAGCGGGGCCTACGAGCAGTACTTC. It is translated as CASSQFSSGAYEQYF.

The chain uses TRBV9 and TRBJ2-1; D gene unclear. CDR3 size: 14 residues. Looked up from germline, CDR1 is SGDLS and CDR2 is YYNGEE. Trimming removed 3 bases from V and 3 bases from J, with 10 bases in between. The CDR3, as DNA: TGTGCCAGCAGCGCAACCGTGGGCTACAATGAGCAGTTCTTC. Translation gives CASSATVGYNEQFF.

The CDR3 loop reads CASSADTGGNQPQHF. The CDR3 DNA reads TGTGCCAGCAGTGCCGACACAGGCGGCAATCAGCCCCAGCATTTT. This chain uses TRBV2 with TRBJ1-5; perhaps TRBD1 as D (5 bases). Germline values: CDR1 SNHLY, CDR2 FYNNEI. The CDR3 covers 15 residues. Trimming cost V 4 bases and J 2 bases, with 12 bases left between them. Combining the CDR3 with reference TRBV2 and TRBJ1-5 gives the whole variable domain EPEVTQTPSHQVTQMGQEVILRCVPISNHLYFYWYRQILGQKVEFLVSFYNNEISEKSEIFDDQFSVERPDGSNFTLKIRSTKLEDSAMYFCASSADTGGNQPQHFGDGTRLSIL.

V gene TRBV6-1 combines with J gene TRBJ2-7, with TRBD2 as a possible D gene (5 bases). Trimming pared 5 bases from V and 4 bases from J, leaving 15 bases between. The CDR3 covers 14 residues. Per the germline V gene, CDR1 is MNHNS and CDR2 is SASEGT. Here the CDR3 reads CASSPSRDGYEQYF. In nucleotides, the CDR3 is TGTGCCAGCAGTCCCTCTCGGGATGGGTACGAGCAGTACTTC.

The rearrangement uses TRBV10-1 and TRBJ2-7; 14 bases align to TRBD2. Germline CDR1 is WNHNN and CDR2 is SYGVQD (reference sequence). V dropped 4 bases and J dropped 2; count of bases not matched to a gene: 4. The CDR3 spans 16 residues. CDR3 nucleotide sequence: TGCGCCAGCAGTGCCCGACTAGCGGGGGGGACCTACGAGCAGTACTTC. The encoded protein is CASSARLAGGTYEQYF.

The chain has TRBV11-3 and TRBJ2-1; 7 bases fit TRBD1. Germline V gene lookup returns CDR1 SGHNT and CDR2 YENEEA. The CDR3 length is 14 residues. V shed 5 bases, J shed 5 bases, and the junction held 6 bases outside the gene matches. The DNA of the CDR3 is TGTGCCAGCAGCCAGAGACAGGGACACAATGAGCAGTTCTTC. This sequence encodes CASSQRQGHNEQFF.

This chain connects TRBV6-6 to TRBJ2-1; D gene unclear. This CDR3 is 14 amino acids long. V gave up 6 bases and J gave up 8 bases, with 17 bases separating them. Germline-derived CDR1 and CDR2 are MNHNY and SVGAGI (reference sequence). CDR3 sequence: CASSNPGRADEQFF. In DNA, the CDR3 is TGTGCCAGCAGCAATCCGGGCCGTGCGGATGAGCAGTTCTTC.

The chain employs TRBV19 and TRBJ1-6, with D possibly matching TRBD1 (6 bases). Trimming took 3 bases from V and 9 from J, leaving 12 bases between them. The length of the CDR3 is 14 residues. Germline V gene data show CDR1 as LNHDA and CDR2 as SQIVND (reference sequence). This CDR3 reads CASSILGGGSPLHF. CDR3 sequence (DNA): TGTGCCAGTAGTATTCTAGGGGGTGGTTCACCCCTCCACTTT.

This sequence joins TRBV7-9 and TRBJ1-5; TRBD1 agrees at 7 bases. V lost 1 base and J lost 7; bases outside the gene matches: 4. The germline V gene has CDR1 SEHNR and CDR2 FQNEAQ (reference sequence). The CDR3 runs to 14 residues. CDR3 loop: CASSLGDRGQPQHF. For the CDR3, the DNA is TGTGCCAGCAGCTTAGGGGACAGAGGCCAGCCCCAGCATTTT.

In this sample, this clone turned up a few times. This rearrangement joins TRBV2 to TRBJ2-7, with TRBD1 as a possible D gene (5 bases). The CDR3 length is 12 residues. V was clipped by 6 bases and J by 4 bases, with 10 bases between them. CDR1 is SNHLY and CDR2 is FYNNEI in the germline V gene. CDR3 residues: CASSTGTYEQYF. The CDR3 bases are TGTGCCAGCAGCACAGGCACTTACGAGCAGTACTTC.

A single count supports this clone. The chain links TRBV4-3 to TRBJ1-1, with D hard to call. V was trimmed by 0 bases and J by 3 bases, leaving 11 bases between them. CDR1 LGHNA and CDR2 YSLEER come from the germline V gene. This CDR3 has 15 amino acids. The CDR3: CASSQEVGRDTEAFF. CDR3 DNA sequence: TGCGCCAGCAGCCAAGAGGTGGGGAGGGACACTGAAGCTTTCTTT.

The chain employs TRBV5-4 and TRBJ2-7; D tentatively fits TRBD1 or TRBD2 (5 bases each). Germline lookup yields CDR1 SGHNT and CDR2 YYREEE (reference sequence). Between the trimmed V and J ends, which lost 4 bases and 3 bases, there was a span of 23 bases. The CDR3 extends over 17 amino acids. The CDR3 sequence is CASSPTQPGPRVYEQYF. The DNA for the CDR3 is TGTGCCAGCAGCCCGACCCAACCGGGACCTAGGGTCTACGAGCAGTACTTC.

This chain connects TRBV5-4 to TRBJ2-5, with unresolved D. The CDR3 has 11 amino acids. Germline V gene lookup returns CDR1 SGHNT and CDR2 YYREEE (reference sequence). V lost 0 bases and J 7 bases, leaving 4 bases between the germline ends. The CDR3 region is CASSLGGTQYF. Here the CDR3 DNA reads TGTGCCAGCAGCTTGGGTGGGACCCAGTACTTC.

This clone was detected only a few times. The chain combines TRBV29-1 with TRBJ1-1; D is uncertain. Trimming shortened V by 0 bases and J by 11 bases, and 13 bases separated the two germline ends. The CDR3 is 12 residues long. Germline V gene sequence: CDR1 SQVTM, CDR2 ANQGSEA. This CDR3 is CSVEDVQYGAFF. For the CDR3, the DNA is TGCAGCGTTGAAGATGTACAGTATGGGGCTTTCTTT.

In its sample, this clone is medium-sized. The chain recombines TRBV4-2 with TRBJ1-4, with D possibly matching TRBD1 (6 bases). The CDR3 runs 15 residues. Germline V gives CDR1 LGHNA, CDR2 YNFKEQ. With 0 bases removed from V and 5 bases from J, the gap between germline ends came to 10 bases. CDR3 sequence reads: CASSQDRGANEKLFF. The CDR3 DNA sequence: TGTGCCAGCAGCCAAGATCGGGGGGCAAATGAAAAACTGTTTTTT.